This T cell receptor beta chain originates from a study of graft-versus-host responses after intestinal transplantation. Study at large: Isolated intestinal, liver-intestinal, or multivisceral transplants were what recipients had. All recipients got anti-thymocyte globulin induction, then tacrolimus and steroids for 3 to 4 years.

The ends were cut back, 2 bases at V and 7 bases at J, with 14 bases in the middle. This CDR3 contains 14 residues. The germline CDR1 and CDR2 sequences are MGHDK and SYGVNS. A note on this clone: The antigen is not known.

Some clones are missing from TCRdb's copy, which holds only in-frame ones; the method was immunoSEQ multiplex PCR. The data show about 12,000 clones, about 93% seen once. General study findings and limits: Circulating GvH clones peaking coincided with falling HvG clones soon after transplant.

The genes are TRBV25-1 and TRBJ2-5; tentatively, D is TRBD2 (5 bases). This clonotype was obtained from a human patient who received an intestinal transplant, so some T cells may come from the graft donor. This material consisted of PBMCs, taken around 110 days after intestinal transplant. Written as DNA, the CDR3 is TGTGCCAGCAGTGAAGAAGCGGACGGTCCGACCCAGTACTTC. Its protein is CASSEEADGPTQYF.